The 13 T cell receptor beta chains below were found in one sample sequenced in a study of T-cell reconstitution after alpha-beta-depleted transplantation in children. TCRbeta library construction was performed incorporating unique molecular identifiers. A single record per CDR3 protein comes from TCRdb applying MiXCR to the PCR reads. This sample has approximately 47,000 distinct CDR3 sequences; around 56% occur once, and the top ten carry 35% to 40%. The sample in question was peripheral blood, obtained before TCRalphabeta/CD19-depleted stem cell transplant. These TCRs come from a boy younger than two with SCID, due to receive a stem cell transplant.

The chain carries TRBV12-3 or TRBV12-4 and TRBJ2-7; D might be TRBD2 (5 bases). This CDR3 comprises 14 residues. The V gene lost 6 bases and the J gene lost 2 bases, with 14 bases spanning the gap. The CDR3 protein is CASRPGEPTYEQYF. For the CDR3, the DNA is TGTGCCAGCAGGCCCGGGGAACCCACCTACGAGCAGTACTTC.

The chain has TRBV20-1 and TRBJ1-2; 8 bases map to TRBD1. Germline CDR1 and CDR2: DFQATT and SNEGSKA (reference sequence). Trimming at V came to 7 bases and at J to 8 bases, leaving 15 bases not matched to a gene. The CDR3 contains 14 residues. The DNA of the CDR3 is TGCAGTGGCCGGACGACCCGGACAGGGAGAGGCTACACCTTC. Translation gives CSGRTTRTGRGYTF.

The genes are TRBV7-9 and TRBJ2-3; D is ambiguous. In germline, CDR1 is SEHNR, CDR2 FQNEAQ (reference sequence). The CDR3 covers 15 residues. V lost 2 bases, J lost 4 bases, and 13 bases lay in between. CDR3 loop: CASSLRAQHADTQYF. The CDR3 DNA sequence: TGTGCCAGCAGCTTAAGGGCCCAACACGCAGATACGCAGTATTTT.

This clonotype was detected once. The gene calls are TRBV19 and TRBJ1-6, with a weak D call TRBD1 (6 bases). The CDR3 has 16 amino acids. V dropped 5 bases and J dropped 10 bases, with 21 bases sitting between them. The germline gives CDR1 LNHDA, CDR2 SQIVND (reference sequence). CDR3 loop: CASSPILRGPESPLHF. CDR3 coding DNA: TGTGCCAGTAGTCCAATCCTCAGGGGCCCGGAATCACCCCTCCACTTT.

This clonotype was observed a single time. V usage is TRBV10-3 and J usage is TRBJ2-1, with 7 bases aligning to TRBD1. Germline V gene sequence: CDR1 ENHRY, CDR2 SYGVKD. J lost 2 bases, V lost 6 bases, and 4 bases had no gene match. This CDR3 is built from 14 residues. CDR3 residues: CAISQGEAYNEQFF. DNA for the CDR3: TGTGCCATCAGCCAGGGGGAAGCCTACAATGAGCAGTTCTTC.

In DNA, the CDR3 is TGTGCCAGCAGTTTGGACAGGTCGACGTACGAGCAGTACTTC. It encodes CASSLDRSTYEQYF. The chain couples TRBV12-3 or TRBV12-4 to TRBJ2-7; 7 bases match TRBD1. The ends lost 3 bases at V and 4 bases at J; junction bases unmatched: 6. This CDR3 comprises 14 residues.

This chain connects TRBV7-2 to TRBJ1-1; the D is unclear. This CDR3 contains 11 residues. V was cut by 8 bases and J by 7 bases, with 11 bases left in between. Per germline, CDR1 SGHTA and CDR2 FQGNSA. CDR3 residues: CASSVRHEAFF. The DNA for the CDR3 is TGTGCCAGCTCCGTTAGGCATGAAGCTTTCTTT.

The CDR3 sequence is CASSPPGGAQPKAFF. DNA for the CDR3: TGTGCCAGCAGCCCTCCCGGGGGGGCCCAGCCGAAAGCTTTCTTT. V and J are TRBV12-3 or TRBV12-4 and TRBJ1-1, with D possibly being TRBD1 (6 bases). The CDR3 extends over 15 amino acids. Trimming shortened V by 6 bases and J by 9 bases, and 23 bases separated the two germline ends.

CDR3 coding DNA: TGCAGTGCTAGCCCGGATGGCGAGCAGTACTTC. It is translated as CSASPDGEQYF. This chain uses TRBV20-1 with TRBJ2-7; D is uncertain. The CDR3 totals 11 residues. In germline, CDR1 is DFQATT, CDR2 SNEGSKA (reference sequence). V gave up 3 bases and J gave up 6 bases, with 9 bases separating them.

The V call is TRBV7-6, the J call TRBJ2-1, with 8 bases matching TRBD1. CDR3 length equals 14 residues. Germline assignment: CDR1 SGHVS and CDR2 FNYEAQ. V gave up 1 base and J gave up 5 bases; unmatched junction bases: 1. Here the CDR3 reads CASSLGTGNNEQFF. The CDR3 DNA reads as TGTGCCAGCAGCTTAGGGACAGGGAACAATGAGCAGTTCTTC.

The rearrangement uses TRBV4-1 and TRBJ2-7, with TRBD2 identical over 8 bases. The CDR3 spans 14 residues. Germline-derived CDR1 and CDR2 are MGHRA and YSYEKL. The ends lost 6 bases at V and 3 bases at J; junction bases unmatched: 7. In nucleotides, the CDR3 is TGCGCCAGCAGTACCGGGGGGGGCGGCTACGAGCAGTACTTC. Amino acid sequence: CASSTGGGGYEQYF.

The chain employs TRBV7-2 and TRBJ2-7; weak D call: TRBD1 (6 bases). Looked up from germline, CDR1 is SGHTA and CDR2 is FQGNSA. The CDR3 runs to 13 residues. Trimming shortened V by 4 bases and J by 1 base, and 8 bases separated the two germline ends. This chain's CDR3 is CASSSQGSYEQYF. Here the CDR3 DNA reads TGTGCCAGCAGCTCTCAGGGGTCCTACGAGCAGTACTTC.

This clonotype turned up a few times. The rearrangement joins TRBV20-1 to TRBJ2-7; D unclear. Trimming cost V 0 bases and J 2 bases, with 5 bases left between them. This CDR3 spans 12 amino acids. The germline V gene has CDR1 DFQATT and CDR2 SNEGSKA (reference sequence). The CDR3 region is CSARDTAYEQYF. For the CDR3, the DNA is TGCAGTGCTAGAGATACAGCCTACGAGCAGTACTTC.